Following are 27 T cell receptor beta chains from one sample sequenced in a study of beta chain features in type 1 diabetes (dated by TCRdb to 2016 to 2019). Libraries came from the immunoSEQ multiplex PCR assay. The High Capacity cDNA Reverse Transcription Kit was used to reverse transcribe all of the isolated RNA, meaning that expressed TCRB transcripts were what got sequenced. TCRdb obtained this table from immuneACCESS and retained in-frame rearrangements with V and J assigned. These tables miss some clones; where compared with another copy, unresolved V genes account for less than half of the shortfall, and the remainder is unexplained. The sample table holds 350,000 to 450,000 clones, of which over 11% were seen once. The ten top clones hold 0.035% to 0.045% of the sample. Sequenced input: naive CD4+ T cells from blood. In light of the paper, this sample's cell subset or site label describes: true naive CD4+ T cells. Receptors originate from a man in his thirties or forties in good health.

This clone was observed at least ten times. This chain links TRBV21-1 with TRBJ1-2. TRBV21-1 has pseudogene status. The CDR3 is made up of 9 amino acids. The CDR3 loop is CATRVGYTF. The CDR3 DNA is TGTGCCACCAGGGTGGGCTACACCTTC.

V gene TRBV11-3 combines with J gene TRBJ2-7; D unresolved. The germline V gene has CDR1 SGHNT and CDR2 YENEEA. This CDR3 comprises 12 residues. V was trimmed by 4 bases and J by 6 bases, leaving 10 bases between them. In nucleotides, the CDR3 is TGTGCCAGCAGCTATCTTAGTGGCGAGCAGTACGTC. Encoded protein: CASSYLSGEQYV.

This clone came up a few times. The rearrangement links TRBV12-5 to TRBJ2-2; D might be TRBD2 (6 bases). V lost 2 bases and J 4 bases, leaving 26 bases between the germline ends. The germline gives CDR1 LGHNT, CDR2 FRNRAP. This CDR3 region has 20 residues. CDR3 nucleotide sequence: TGTGCTAGTGGTTTGTCCCCAAGGGCAGGGACTTTGGGGATCACCGGGGAGCTGTTTTTT. Its protein product is CASGLSPRAGTLGITGELFF. Together with reference TRBV12-5 and TRBJ2-2, the CDR3 gives the full variable domain: DARVTQTPRHKVTEMGQEVTMRCQPILGHNTVFWYRQTMMQGLELLAYFRNRAPLDDSGMPKDRFSAEMPDATLATLKIQPSEPRDSAVYFCASGLSPRAGTLGITGELFFGEGSRLTVL.

This sequence joins TRBV10-3 and TRBJ2-7; D is ambiguous. Per germline, CDR1 ENHRY and CDR2 SYGVKD. V lost 2 bases and J 9 bases, leaving 14 bases between the germline ends. The CDR3 extends over 13 amino acids. CDR3 nucleotides: TGTGCCATCAGTGAGGCCCCCCTCGGTTCGCAGTACTTC. Its protein product is CAISEAPLGSQYF.

This clone turned up a few times. DNA of the CDR3: TGTGCCAGCAGCCTCGACAGGAGGCACGATGAGCAGTTCTTC. Residues: CASSLDRRHDEQFF. The chain couples TRBV7-9 to TRBJ2-1, with a weak D call TRBD1 (6 bases). Germline values: CDR1 SEHNR, CDR2 FQNEAQ (reference sequence). CDR3 length equals 14 residues. V was pared by 5 bases and J by 8 bases, with 16 bases between.

J is TRBJ2-5 and V is TRBV10-3; 7 nucleotides agree with TRBD2. CDR3 length equals 12 residues. Germline V gives CDR1 ENHRY, CDR2 SYGVKD. The V gene end was trimmed by 11 bases and the J gene end by 7 bases; junction bases not matched to a gene: 10. DNA for the CDR3: TGTGCCCACGGGGCGGGAGATGGGACCCAGTACTTC. This encodes CAHGAGDGTQYF.

The rearrangement joins TRBV9 to TRBJ2-4, with 9 bases identical to TRBD2. Germline CDR1 and CDR2: SGDLS and YYNGEE. The V and J ends lost 0 bases and 7 bases, in that order; junction bases with no gene match: 11. This CDR3 contains 17 residues. The CDR3 loop is CASSVDFSGRDGNIQYF. The CDR3 DNA reads as TGTGCCAGCAGCGTAGATTTTAGCGGGAGAGATGGGAACATTCAGTACTTC. Full variable domain (remainder filled in from reference TRBV9 and TRBJ2-4): DSGVTQTPKHLITATGQRVTLRCSPRSGDLSVYWYQQSLDQGLQFLIQYYNGEERAKGNILERFSAQQFPDLHSELNLSSLELGDSALYFCASSVDFSGRDGNIQYFGAGTRLSVL.

The chain carries TRBV9 and TRBJ2-1, with a possible D match to TRBD2 (6 bases). Germline assignment: CDR1 SGDLS and CDR2 YYNGEE. This CDR3 has 15 amino acids. Trimming took 6 bases from V and 2 from J, leaving 15 bases between them. The CDR3 region is CASTLSGGTYNEQFF. CDR3 coding DNA: TGTGCCAGCACCCTATCCGGGGGTACCTACAATGAGCAGTTCTTC.

The chain joins TRBV9 to TRBJ1-2; D uncertain. V gave up 2 bases and J gave up 2 bases, with 10 bases separating them. From germline, CDR1 is SGDLS and CDR2 YYNGEE. The CDR3 loop spans 14 amino acids. The CDR3 is CASSVGGSNYGYTF. CDR3 DNA: TGTGCCAGCAGCGTTGGAGGGAGCAACTATGGCTACACCTTC.

The V and J genes are TRBV15 and TRBJ2-3; 16 positions agree with TRBD2. The CDR3 consists of 22 residues. The germline CDR1 and CDR2 sequences are LNHNV and YYDKDF (reference sequence). The trim removed 0 bases at V and 0 bases at J, leaving 12 bases unmatched. CDR3 protein: CATSRDPPSGTSGRGSTDTQYF. CDR3 nucleotide sequence: TGTGCCACCAGCAGAGATCCACCCTCGGGGACTAGCGGGAGGGGCAGCACAGATACGCAGTATTTT.

This clone was seen more than once but under ten times. J is TRBJ2-3 and V is TRBV11-2; a possible D gene is TRBD2 (5 bases). The CDR3 runs 19 residues. The V and J ends lost 1 base and 1 base respectively, with 21 bases between them. Germline loops: CDR1 SGHAT, CDR2 FQNNGV. The CDR3 DNA reads as TGTGCCAGCAGCTTAGGATCCTTCTGGGCGGAGAGGGGCACAGATACGCAGTATTTT. Its protein product is CASSLGSFWAERGTDTQYF.

In its sample, this clone was seen a few times. The gene calls are TRBV7-9 and TRBJ2-1; 7 bases line up with TRBD2. Germline V lookup: CDR1 SEHNR, CDR2 FQNEAQ (reference sequence). The CDR3 runs to 15 residues. V shed 2 bases and J 2 bases; nucleotides not matched to a gene: 3. DNA for the CDR3: TGTGCCAGCAGCTTACGAGCGGGAACCTACAATGAGCAGTTCTTC. Translating gives CASSLRAGTYNEQFF.

This chain uses TRBV29-1 with TRBJ2-4; D unresolved. The CDR3 runs to 17 residues. In germline, CDR1 is SQVTM, CDR2 ANQGSEA. Trimming shortened V by 1 base and J by 0 bases, and 16 bases separated the two germline ends. CDR3 bases: TGCAGCGTTGAAGGACCCCTAGGCACCGTAGCCAAAAACATTCAGTACTTC. Translating it yields CSVEGPLGTVAKNIQYF.

The chain uses TRBV13 and TRBJ1-3, with D tentatively TRBD1 (5 bases). The CDR3 has 14 amino acids. Looked up from germline, CDR1 is PRHDT and CDR2 is FYEKMQ (reference sequence). Trimming removed 9 bases from V and 0 bases from J, with 12 bases in between. The DNA of the CDR3 is TGTGCCAGTAGGGGACTCGGCTCTGGAAACACCATATATTTT. Translated: CASRGLGSGNTIYF.

The chain joins TRBV5-1 to TRBJ2-3; 8 bases are shared with TRBD2. Germline CDR1 is SGHRS and CDR2 is YFSETQ. Trimming at V came to 1 base and at J to 2 bases, leaving 9 bases not matched to a gene. The CDR3 loop spans 17 amino acids. The CDR3 loop is CASSLNERGRSTDTQYF. The CDR3 DNA reads TGCGCCAGCAGCTTGAATGAGCGGGGGAGATCCACAGATACGCAGTATTTT.

This sequence joins TRBV19 and TRBJ2-7; D ambiguous. V was trimmed by 8 bases and J by 3 bases, leaving 11 bases between them. CDR1 LNHDA and CDR2 SQIVND come from the germline V gene (reference sequence). The CDR3 is made up of 12 amino acids. Written as DNA, the CDR3 is TGTGCCAGTCGCGGTGGTGGCTACGAGCAGTACTTC. This translates into CASRGGGYEQYF.

This clone was observed a few times. The CDR3 nucleotides read TGCGCCAGCAGCCCTGTTTGGGCGGGGAAGCCAGATACGCAGTATTTT. This gives the protein CASSPVWAGKPDTQYF. This chain connects TRBV4-1 to TRBJ2-3; D perhaps matches TRBD2 (6 bases). The germline CDR1 and CDR2 sequences are MGHRA and YSYEKL. The V end lost 4 bases, the J end lost 4 bases, and 18 bases lay between the germline ends. The CDR3 totals 16 residues.

This clone was seen more than once but under ten times. The rearrangement links TRBV5-1 to TRBJ2-7; 8 nucleotides match TRBD2. V lost 6 bases to trimming and J lost 3 bases; unmatched junction nucleotides: 14. The germline V gene encodes CDR1 SGHRS and CDR2 YFSETQ. The CDR3 is 16 amino acids. The CDR3 sequence: CASTRGLSGGDYEQYF. Here the CDR3 DNA reads TGCGCCAGCACCCGCGGGTTAAGCGGGGGAGACTACGAGCAGTACTTC.

This clone was seen only a few times. The chain uses TRBV5-1 and TRBJ1-1; D gene uncertain. This CDR3 contains 13 residues. Trimming left V 2 bases short and J 4 bases short, with 9 bases between. CDR1 SGHRS and CDR2 YFSETQ come from the germline V gene. The CDR3 here is CASSLSLGTEAFF. Written as DNA, the CDR3 is TGCGCCAGCAGCTTATCCCTAGGCACTGAAGCTTTCTTT.

This clone showed up just a few times. The chain employs TRBV9 and TRBJ2-5; TRBD1 aligns across 8 bases. Looked up from germline, CDR1 is SGDLS and CDR2 is YYNGEE. V lost 4 bases and J lost 4; bases outside the gene matches: 9. This CDR3 is 15 amino acids long. The CDR3 DNA reads as TGTGCCAGCAGCCTAGAGAATGACAGGGGAGAGACCCAGTACTTC. Amino acids: CASSLENDRGETQYF.

This clone was found a few times. The chain employs TRBV25-1 and TRBJ2-2; D is possibly TRBD1 (6 bases). From germline, CDR1 is MGHDK and CDR2 SYGVNS. Trimming took off 8 bases at V and 2 bases at J, with 12 bases between the two ends. This CDR3 spans 14 amino acids. The CDR3 DNA follows: TGTGCCAGCTGCCCGGGACATAACACCGGGGAGCTGTTTTTT. Encoded protein: CASCPGHNTGELFF.

The chain has TRBV28 and TRBJ1-2; D perhaps matches TRBD1 (5 bases). The V end lost 6 bases, the J end lost 4 bases, and 9 bases lay between the germline ends. Germline V CDR1 and CDR2: MDHEN, SYDVKM. This CDR3 region has 12 residues. The CDR3 protein is CASSLGGYGYTF. For the CDR3, the DNA is TGTGCCAGCAGCCTGGGGGGCTATGGCTACACCTTC.

For the CDR3, the DNA is TGTGCCAGCAGCCAAGATGGAGCTGAAGATACGCAGTATTTT. Translation gives CASSQDGAEDTQYF. V is TRBV4-2 and J is TRBJ2-3; unclear D gene. Germline assignment: CDR1 LGHNA and CDR2 YNFKEQ. V was cut by 0 bases and J by 5 bases, with 9 bases left in between. CDR3 length: 14 amino acids.

V usage is TRBV9 and J usage is TRBJ1-1; D gene unclear. Trimming removed 0 bases from V and 3 bases from J, with 18 bases in between. Germline CDR1 reads SGDLS; CDR2 reads YYNGEE. This CDR3 has 17 amino acids. CDR3 DNA: TGTGCCAGCAGCGTAGCTGACTACCCCTTCGGGGACACTGAAGCTTTCTTT. As protein: CASSVADYPFGDTEAFF. The full variable domain, in which reference TRBV9 and TRBJ1-1 provide the parts outside the CDR3, is DSGVTQTPKHLITATGQRVTLRCSPRSGDLSVYWYQQSLDQGLQFLIQYYNGEERAKGNILERFSAQQFPDLHSELNLSSLELGDSALYFCASSVADYPFGDTEAFFGQGTRLTVV.

The chain joins TRBV2 to TRBJ1-6; no reliable D call. CDR1 is SNHLY, CDR2 FYNNEI, per germline. CDR3 size: 13 residues. V lost 5 bases, J lost 9 bases, and 11 bases lay in between. CDR3 region: CASSRGEGSPLHF. CDR3 DNA: TGTGCCAGCAGTCGAGGAGAAGGTTCACCCCTCCACTTT.

This clone was counted a few times. The genes are TRBV7-2 and TRBJ2-3; D gene unclear. This CDR3 has 13 residues. CDR1 SGHTA and CDR2 FQGNSA come from the germline V gene. Trimming shortened V by 10 bases and J by 2 bases, and 13 bases separated the two germline ends. The CDR3 here is CATNRGYTDTQYF. The CDR3 DNA reads TGTGCCACGAATCGCGGATACACAGATACGCAGTATTTT. Using reference TRBV7-2 and TRBJ2-3 for the parts outside the CDR3, the full variable domain is GAGVSQSPSNKVTEKGKDVELRCDPISGHTALYWYRQSLGQGLEFLIYFQGNSAPDKSGLPSDRFSAERTGGSVSTLTIQRTQQEDSAVYLCATNRGYTDTQYFGPGTRLTVL.

Concerning this clone itself: Mismatch with germline at one junction end may stem from a read error. The same CDR3 also results from other DNA sequences found in this sample. The chain carries TRBV30 and TRBJ1-5, with 7 bases matching TRBD1. The CDR3 runs to 13 residues. CDR1 and CDR2 from the germline V gene are GTSNPN and SVGIG (reference sequence). In DNA form, the CDR3 reads TGTGCCTGGAGACGGACAGGCGGTCAGCCCCAACATTTT. Translation: CAWRRTGGQPQHF.